The entry that follows covers one TCR beta chain sequence. This study enrolled people aged 18 to 89 from around 25 US geographic areas. V lost 4 bases and J lost 7, with 16 bases in between. The CDR3 spans 14 residues. Germline CDR1 reads PRHDT; CDR2 reads FYEKMQ (reference sequence). The sample originates from a study of blood T cell repertoires in COVID-19. About the study: Before being deemed recovered, Cohort 3 donors had two negative PCRs, clearance, or symptom resolution. PBMCs, B-cell-depleted T cells, or T cells provided the cDNA or gDNA that made up the material.

Clones were sequenced by immunoSEQ multiplex PCR, and TCRdb holds only the in-frame ones, with some missing. The data show hundreds of thousands of clones, roughly nine tenths seen once. The receptor's source is a woman in her forties or fifties in a cohort exposed to, infected with or recovered from COVID-19 (not recorded which). V is TRBV13 and J is TRBJ2-5, with D possibly matching TRBD2 (6 bases). Input material: PBMCs or T cells enriched from blood (not recorded which). CDR3 loop: CASSSGAGSGTQYF. For the CDR3, the DNA is TGTGCCAGCAGCTCCGGTGCGGGATCTGGGACCCAGTACTTC. Complete variable domain (other parts from reference TRBV13 and TRBJ2-5): AAGVIQSPRHLIKEKRETATLKCYPIPRHDTVYWYQQGPGQDPQFLISFYEKMQSDKGSIPDRFSAQQFSDYHSELNMSSLELGDSALYFCASSSGAGSGTQYFGPGTRLLVL.